The next 26 T cell receptor beta chains were all read from a single sample in a study of cytomegalovirus exposure and HLA in healthy donors. Vbeta (60) and Jbeta (13) primers were used in the PCR. TCRdb's table, derived via immunoSEQ multiplex PCR, lists solely in-frame clones and lacks some. The sample yields about 110,000 clones, around 79% seen once. Sample: PBMCs. Receptors were obtained from a man aged 55 to 70 in good health and CMV-seronegative.

In this sample, this clone turned up a few times. The V call is TRBV6-1, the J call TRBJ2-1, with TRBD2 identical over 12 bases. After removal of 6 bases from V and 4 bases from J, the junction contained 4 bases not matched to a gene. This CDR3 has 15 residues. Germline CDR1 MNHNS, CDR2 SASEGT. The CDR3 is CASSSLAGGYNEQFF. The DNA for the CDR3 is TGTGCCAGCAGCTCGCTAGCGGGGGGGTACAATGAGCAGTTCTTC.

V and J are TRBV10-3 and TRBJ1-3; D perhaps matches TRBD1 (5 bases). Deletions cut 6 bases from V and 0 bases from J, with 15 bases between. CDR3 length: 16 amino acids. From germline, CDR1 is ENHRY and CDR2 SYGVKD. CDR3 in amino acids: CAIRGAVEFSGNTIYF. The CDR3 nucleotides read TGTGCCATCAGAGGGGCCGTCGAGTTCTCTGGAAACACCATATATTTT.

This sequence joins TRBV19 and TRBJ2-1; a weak D match, TRBD1 (7 bases). The CDR3 has 15 residues. Trimming took off 6 bases at V and 7 bases at J, with 19 bases between the two ends. The germline CDR1 and CDR2 sequences are LNHDA and SQIVND (reference sequence). In DNA, the CDR3 is TGTGCCAGTAGGCTCCAGGGGGGCTTTGTTAATGAGCAGTTCTTC. Amino acids: CASRLQGGFVNEQFF.

The V gene is TRBV5-1, the J gene TRBJ1-2; D might be TRBD1 (6 bases). The V end lost 4 bases, the J end lost 4 bases, and 17 bases lay between the germline ends. The CDR3 runs 15 residues. The germline CDR1 and CDR2 sequences are SGHRS and YFSETQ. CDR3 loop: CASSGGGRALYGYTF. CDR3 nucleotides: TGCGCCAGCAGCGGGGGGGGCAGGGCGCTCTATGGCTACACCTTC.

This clone was seen only once. The chain employs TRBV28 and TRBJ1-5; D is ambiguous. The CDR3 is 14 amino acids. CDR1 and CDR2 from the germline V gene are MDHEN and SYDVKM. V gave up 5 bases and J gave up 4 bases, with 12 bases separating them. The CDR3 DNA reads as TGTGCCAGCAGTCGAAGGGAGGTTAATCAGCCCCAGCATTTT. Translated: CASSRREVNQPQHF.

The chain uses TRBV28 and TRBJ2-7; 7 bases are a match to TRBD1. V was pared by 8 bases and J by 5 bases, with 9 bases of the junction left unmatched. The germline V gene has CDR1 MDHEN and CDR2 SYDVKM. The CDR3 totals 13 residues. In DNA, the CDR3 is TGTGCCAGCTCCCGACAGGGATTAAACGAGCAGTACGTC. Encoded protein: CASSRQGLNEQYV.

This clone was counted once. The V call is TRBV15, the J call TRBJ2-3; maybe TRBD2 (5 bases). Germline CDR1 reads LNHNV; CDR2 reads YYDKDF (reference sequence). The CDR3 runs to 13 residues. Trimming removed 3 bases from V and 8 bases from J, with 12 bases in between. CDR3 sequence: CATSRNQRGTQYF. DNA of the CDR3: TGTGCCACCAGCAGGAATCAACGGGGTACGCAGTATTTT.

The chain links TRBV5-4 to TRBJ2-1, with a possible D match to TRBD1 (5 bases). V was pared by 2 bases and J by 6 bases, with 6 bases between. This CDR3 comprises 12 residues. Germline V gene lookup returns CDR1 SGHNT and CDR2 YYREEE (reference sequence). The CDR3 DNA is TGTGCCAGCAGCTTAGACAGCAATGAGCAGTTCTTC. Translated: CASSLDSNEQFF.

The J gene is TRBJ2-1, the V gene TRBV7-8; the D gene is possibly TRBD2 (5 bases). Between the trimmed V and J ends, which lost 5 bases and 3 bases, there was a span of 11 bases. CDR1 and CDR2 from the germline V gene are SGHVS and FQNEAQ. The CDR3 totals 14 residues. This CDR3 is CASSLTRVYNEQFF. Here the CDR3 DNA reads TGTGCCAGCAGCCTTACTAGAGTCTACAATGAGCAGTTCTTC.

V and J are TRBV30 and TRBJ1-3; D unresolved. V lost 6 bases and J 8 bases, leaving 11 bases between the germline ends. Germline-derived CDR1 and CDR2 are GTSNPN and SVGIG (reference sequence). CDR3 length: 11 amino acids. CDR3 DNA sequence: TGTGCCTGCCGACTTGTGTACACCATATATTTT. It codes for CACRLVYTIYF.

This clone has only a few counts. The V gene is TRBV19, the J gene TRBJ2-3; tentatively, D is TRBD1 (5 bases). CDR1 is LNHDA, CDR2 SQIVND, per germline (reference sequence). With 3 bases removed from V and 6 bases from J, the gap between germline ends came to 13 bases. The CDR3 loop spans 14 amino acids. The CDR3 loop reads CASSIGQGYDTQYF. CDR3 coding DNA: TGTGCCAGTAGTATCGGGCAGGGTTACGATACGCAGTATTTT.

The V call is TRBV7-8, the J call TRBJ1-3; 12 bases are a match to TRBD1. Germline assignment: CDR1 SGHVS and CDR2 FQNEAQ. The CDR3 runs 18 residues. Trimming took 5 bases from V and 4 from J; bases not matched to a gene: 12. In nucleotides, the CDR3 is TGTGCCAGCAGCGTACCCGGGACAGGGGGCATCGGGGGAAACACCATATATTTT. Its protein is CASSVPGTGGIGGNTIYF.

The chain is built from TRBV5-1 and TRBJ1-3; no clear D gene. V lost 0 bases to trimming and J lost 4 bases, with 14 bases between them. From germline, CDR1 is SGHRS and CDR2 YFSETQ. The CDR3 runs to 16 residues. CDR3 amino acids: CASSLAGKEWGNTIYF. CDR3 coding DNA: TGCGCCAGCAGCTTGGCGGGGAAGGAGTGGGGAAACACCATATATTTT.

The chain combines TRBV7-9 with TRBJ1-5, with TRBD1 matching over 7 bases. In germline, CDR1 is SEHNR, CDR2 FQNEAQ (reference sequence). The V segment lost 0 bases and the J segment 3 bases; nucleotides outside the gene matches: 2. CDR3 length: 15 amino acids. DNA of the CDR3: TGTGCCAGCAGCTTAGCCGGGACAGACAATCAGCCCCAGCATTTT. It codes for CASSLAGTDNQPQHF.

V is TRBV5-1 and J is TRBJ1-2; perhaps TRBD1 as D (6 bases). This CDR3 spans 17 amino acids. Trimming removed 0 bases from V and 8 bases from J, with 23 bases in between. Germline V gene data show CDR1 as SGHRS and CDR2 as YFSETQ. The DNA for the CDR3 is TGCGCCAGCAGCTTGGGGGGGCAAGCCTCCCTAGGACTCGGCTACACCTTC. Amino acids: CASSLGGQASLGLGYTF.

As regards this clone: Compared with germline, one end of the junction differs, possibly owing to a read error. Within the sample, other DNA sequences also encode this same CDR3. The chain carries TRBV11-2 and TRBJ2-2, with D possibly being TRBD2 (5 bases). CDR3 length: 15 residues. Germline assignment: CDR1 SGHAT and CDR2 FQNNGV. CDR3 DNA: TGTGCCAGTAGCTTGAGGGTGGTTAACACCGGGGAGCTGTTTTTT. It translates to CASSLRVVNTGELFF.

The chain carries TRBV27 and TRBJ2-5; D unclear. V lost 3 bases and J 1 base, leaving 12 bases between the germline ends. Germline CDR1 MNHEY, CDR2 SMNVEV (reference sequence). The CDR3 runs to 15 residues. DNA for the CDR3: TGTGCCAGCAGTTTGGGTACGGGTTTCCAAGAGACCCAGTACTTC. This gives the protein CASSLGTGFQETQYF.

V and J are TRBV5-1 and TRBJ2-5; the match to TRBD1 covers 8 bases. The CDR3 has 15 residues. Germline CDR1 is SGHRS and CDR2 is YFSETQ. V gave up 4 bases and J gave up 5 bases; unmatched junction bases: 10. The CDR3 DNA sequence: TGCGCCAGCAGCCTAGGACAGGGCCCGTGGGAGACCCAGTACTTC. Its protein is CASSLGQGPWETQYF.

This chain connects TRBV29-1 to TRBJ1-1; TRBD1 agrees at 7 bases. Germline CDR1 and CDR2: SQVTM and ANQGSEA. This CDR3 has 12 residues. The junction had 7 bases not matched to a gene; V was cut back by 7 bases and J by 5 bases. Here the CDR3 DNA reads TGCAGCGGTAAAAGGGGGCCTACTGAAGCTTTCTTT. It translates to CSGKRGPTEAFF.

The table lists this clone with a count of one. The J gene is TRBJ2-7, the V gene TRBV5-1; 9 bases align to TRBD1. CDR1 is SGHRS, CDR2 YFSETQ, per germline. V lost 1 base and J lost 3; bases outside the gene matches: 8. The CDR3 has 16 amino acids. CDR3 protein: CASSLTPGQGIYEQYF. CDR3 DNA: TGCGCCAGCAGCTTGACCCCAGGACAGGGGATCTACGAGCAGTACTTC. Complete variable domain (other parts from reference TRBV5-1 and TRBJ2-7): KAGVTQTPRYLIKTRGQQVTLSCSPISGHRSVSWYQQTPGQGLQFLFEYFSETQRNKGNFPGRFSGRQFSNSRSEMNVSTLELGDSALYLCASSLTPGQGIYEQYFGPGTRLTVT.

This sequence joins TRBV5-1 and TRBJ1-1; weak D call: TRBD1 (5 bases). The CDR3 loop spans 13 amino acids. Germline V lookup: CDR1 SGHRS, CDR2 YFSETQ. The V end lost 10 bases, the J end lost 1 base, and 14 bases lay between the germline ends. The CDR3 coding sequence is TGCGCCCGCCCGCAGGGTAAGAACACTGAAGCTTTCTTT. It is translated as CARPQGKNTEAFF.

V usage is TRBV6-1 and J usage is TRBJ1-4; D is undetermined. The germline V and J ends were trimmed by 1 base and 0 bases, with 6 bases remaining between them. The CDR3 contains 15 residues. In germline, CDR1 is MNHNS, CDR2 SASEGT. Here the CDR3 reads CASSEVYATNEKLFF. The CDR3 DNA reads TGTGCCAGCAGTGAAGTGTATGCAACTAATGAAAAACTGTTTTTT.

The chain couples TRBV5-1 to TRBJ2-3; a weak D match, TRBD2 (5 bases). This CDR3 region has 14 residues. V was trimmed by 4 bases and J by 0 bases, leaving 9 bases between them. Germline assignment: CDR1 SGHRS and CDR2 YFSETQ. CDR3: CASSLGLSTDTQYF. Written as DNA, the CDR3 is TGCGCCAGCAGCCTCGGACTTAGCACAGATACGCAGTATTTT.

This chain uses TRBV7-9 with TRBJ2-6, with TRBD1 identical over 7 bases. J gave up 0 bases and V 2 bases, and 10 bases lay outside the gene matches. Germline-derived CDR1 and CDR2 are SEHNR and FQNEAQ (reference sequence). The CDR3 covers 19 residues. CDR3 sequence reads: CASSLFFRTGFSGANVLTF. CDR3 DNA sequence: TGTGCCAGCAGCTTATTCTTCCGGACAGGATTCTCTGGGGCCAACGTCCTGACTTTC.

The chain joins TRBV5-1 to TRBJ2-5; 8 nucleotides line up with TRBD2. Germline assignment: CDR1 SGHRS and CDR2 YFSETQ. V was clipped by 4 bases and J by 5 bases; unmatched bases: 13. This CDR3 contains 16 residues. DNA of the CDR3: TGCGCCAGCAGCCGGACGGGGGGGGTGAATGGCGAGACCCAGTACTTC. It yields the protein CASSRTGGVNGETQYF.

This clone was detected a few times. The V call is TRBV11-1, the J call TRBJ2-1, with 13 bases lining up with TRBD2. There are 15 residues in the CDR3. After removal of 5 bases from V and 9 bases from J, the junction contained 7 bases not matched to a gene. CDR1 and CDR2 from the germline V gene are SGHAT and FQDESV (reference sequence). Written as DNA, the CDR3 is TGTGCCAGCAGCCCGACTAGCGGGGGGTCTGTTGAGCAGTTCTTC. It codes for CASSPTSGGSVEQFF.